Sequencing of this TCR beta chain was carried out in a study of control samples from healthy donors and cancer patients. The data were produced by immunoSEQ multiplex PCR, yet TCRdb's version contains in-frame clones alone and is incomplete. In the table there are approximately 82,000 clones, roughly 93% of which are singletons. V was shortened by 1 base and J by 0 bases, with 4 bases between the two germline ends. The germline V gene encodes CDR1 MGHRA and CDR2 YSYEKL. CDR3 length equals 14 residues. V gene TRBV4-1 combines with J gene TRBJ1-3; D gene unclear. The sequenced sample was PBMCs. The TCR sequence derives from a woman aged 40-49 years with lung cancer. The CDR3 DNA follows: TGCGCCAGCAGCCAAGGGATCTCTGGAAACACCATATATTTT. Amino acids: CASSQGISGNTIYF.